These 19 T cell receptor beta chains share one sample of origin, sequenced in a study of blood T cells in healthy people across ages (dated by TCRdb to the mid-2010s). Receptors were amplified or captured by 5' RACE. A second PCR of roughly 7 to 11 cycles was performed with a sample-barcoded 5' primer and a J-beta primer mix. TCRdb reprocessed the public reads (quality trimming at Q25 with fastp, clone calling with MiXCR) and kept in-frame beta chains. CDR3 protein duplicates are merged, each entry listing the most common genes and DNA. The sample table records over 1,500,000 distinct CDR3 sequences; about two fifths of these occur just once. About 21% of the sample is taken by the ten largest. The sample taken for sequencing was blood. The receptors shown here come from a human donor in good health.

In this sample, this clonotype turned up once. The chain employs TRBV2 and TRBJ2-4; a possible D gene is TRBD2 (6 bases). Germline CDR1 reads SNHLY; CDR2 reads FYNNEI. This CDR3 has 11 amino acids. The ends were cut back, 3 bases at V and 13 bases at J, with 10 bases in the middle. CDR3 sequence (DNA): TGTGCCAGCAGTGATCCGGGAGAGCAGTACTTC. Its translation is CASSDPGEQYF.

The V call is TRBV6-2 or TRBV6-3, the J call TRBJ2-5; unclear D gene. This CDR3 region has 16 residues. V was cut by 0 bases and J by 1 base, with 12 bases left in between. The germline CDR1 and CDR2 sequences are MNHEY and SVGEGT. The CDR3 DNA sequence: TGTGCCAGCAGTTACTCTCTGACGCAAATCCAAGAGACCCAGTACTTC. As protein: CASSYSLTQIQETQYF.

This clonotype appeared once. The genes are TRBV20-1 and TRBJ1-2; 7 bases line up with TRBD1. Trimming cost V 2 bases and J 6 bases; bases outside gene matches: 12. Germline values: CDR1 DFQATT, CDR2 SNEGSKA (reference sequence). CDR3 length: 15 residues. The CDR3 bases are TGCAGTGCTAGAATTCTGGGAACAGGGGATGATGGCTACACCTTC. This encodes CSARILGTGDDGYTF.

This clonotype was picked up one time. This sequence joins TRBV7-3 and TRBJ1-1; D possibly corresponds to TRBD1 (5 bases). CDR1 and CDR2 (germline): SGHTA, FQGTGA. The CDR3 extends over 12 amino acids. V lost 6 bases to trimming and J lost 7 bases, with 12 bases between them. DNA for the CDR3: TGTGCCAGCAGTGGGTCGGGGGGTGAAGCTTTCTTT. Protein sequence: CASSGSGGEAFF.

This clonotype was seen a few times. This rearrangement joins TRBV7-9 to TRBJ2-7; D is possibly TRBD1 (5 bases). The germline V gene has CDR1 SEHNR and CDR2 FQNEAQ (reference sequence). The CDR3 runs to 14 residues. Trimming cost V 2 bases and J 2 bases, with 10 bases left between them. In nucleotides, the CDR3 is TGTGCCAGCAGCTTACCAGGGATGGCCTACGAGCAGTACTTC. This encodes CASSLPGMAYEQYF.

There are many counts of this clonotype. This chain uses TRBV5-1 with TRBJ2-3, with a weak D call TRBD1 (5 bases). This CDR3 spans 14 amino acids. The germline V gene encodes CDR1 SGHRS and CDR2 YFSETQ. V was cut by 3 bases and J by 0 bases, with 8 bases left in between. This CDR3 is CASSSGWSTDTQYF. The CDR3 coding sequence is TGCGCCAGCAGCTCAGGGTGGAGCACAGATACGCAGTATTTT.

This clonotype was seen a handful of times. The chain links TRBV9 to TRBJ2-7; 10 nucleotides agree with TRBD1. From germline, CDR1 is SGDLS and CDR2 YYNGEE. V was pared by 4 bases and J by 4 bases, with 20 bases of the junction left unmatched. The length of the CDR3 is 19 residues. The CDR3 bases are TGTGCCAGCAGCCCCAGGTACCCGTCCCGACAGGGGGCTATATACGAGCAGTACTTC. Translating gives CASSPRYPSRQGAIYEQYF.

The chain carries TRBV9 and TRBJ1-2, with 10 bases that match TRBD1. This CDR3 has 16 amino acids. The V gene end was trimmed by 2 bases and the J gene end by 6 bases; junction bases not matched to a gene: 10. Germline V gene sequence: CDR1 SGDLS, CDR2 YYNGEE. This CDR3 is CASSVRGGDRGNGYTF. CDR3 in DNA: TGTGCCAGCAGCGTCCGAGGGGGGGACAGGGGAAATGGCTACACCTTC.

V gene TRBV24-1 combines with J gene TRBJ2-5; D call uncertain. This CDR3 spans 14 amino acids. Germline V gene sequence: CDR1 KGHDR, CDR2 SFDVKD. The V and J ends lost 5 bases and 5 bases respectively, with 14 bases between them. CDR3: CATSGTPPPETQYF. CDR3 bases: TGTGCCACCAGTGGGACCCCTCCACCGGAGACCCAGTACTTC.

This clonotype has just one count. The rearrangement links TRBV28 to TRBJ1-5; the D gene is possibly TRBD1 (6 bases). In germline, CDR1 is MDHEN, CDR2 SYDVKM. This CDR3 region has 13 residues. The ends were cut back, 7 bases at V and 5 bases at J, with 12 bases in the middle. CDR3 DNA sequence: TGTGCCAGCACCCTAGGGGGGGATCAGCCCCAGCATTTT. It translates to CASTLGGDQPQHF.

With regard to this clonotype: The junction does not match germline at one end; this may be a read error. This chain joins TRBV4-2 and TRBJ1-2; D unclear. Per the germline V gene, CDR1 is LGHNA and CDR2 is YNFKEQ. The length of the CDR3 is 16 residues. The CDR3 here is CANSPIGSRDNYGYTF. CDR3 bases: TGTGCCAACAGCCCCATCGGCAGTAGAGATAACTATGGCTACACCTTC.

V is TRBV6-1 and J is TRBJ2-7; D gene ambiguous. V gave up 6 bases and J gave up 1 base, with 7 bases separating them. This CDR3 region has 12 residues. Germline assignment: CDR1 MNHNS and CDR2 SASEGT. The CDR3 DNA follows: TGTGCCAGCAGGCACGGATCCTACGAGCAGTACTTC. Translating it yields CASRHGSYEQYF.

The chain has TRBV12-3 or TRBV12-4 and TRBJ1-1; D possibly corresponds to TRBD1 (6 bases). The CDR3 is made up of 15 amino acids. Trimming took off 4 bases at V and 4 bases at J, with 16 bases between the two ends. Written as DNA, the CDR3 is TGTGCCAGCAGTTCGCCCCAGGGGATTAGCACTGAAGCTTTCTTT. Amino acid sequence: CASSSPQGISTEAFF.

Written as DNA, the CDR3 is TGTGCCAGCAGCCTTCTCTTGACAGGCGGGAACACTGAAGCTTTCTTT. Protein product: CASSLLLTGGNTEAFF. The chain joins TRBV5-5 to TRBJ1-1; weak D call: TRBD1 (6 bases). The CDR3 contains 16 residues. V lost 4 bases, J lost 1 base, and 17 bases lay in between. Germline V gene sequence: CDR1 SGHKS, CDR2 YYEKEE (reference sequence).

This clonotype appeared a few times. J is TRBJ1-4 and V is TRBV5-1, with no clear D. The CDR3 sequence is 15 residues long. The V end was cut by 4 bases, the J end by 4 bases, with 14 bases between. Germline CDR1 reads SGHRS; CDR2 reads YFSETQ. CDR3 in amino acids: CASSLRGGYNEKLFF. CDR3 nucleotides: TGCGCCAGCAGCCTGAGAGGAGGGTATAATGAAAAACTGTTTTTT.

The V call is TRBV15, the J call TRBJ1-4; no definite D call. Per the germline V gene, CDR1 is LNHNV and CDR2 is YYDKDF (reference sequence). V lost 8 bases to trimming and J lost 4 bases, with 17 bases between them. CDR3 size: 15 residues. In DNA form, the CDR3 reads TGTGCCACCCAACCTGGGCGCCTCGGTAATGAAAAACTGTTTTTT. Residues: CATQPGRLGNEKLFF.

The chain recombines TRBV7-9 with TRBJ1-1, with D maybe TRBD1 (5 bases). Trimming removed 4 bases from V and 5 bases from J, with 14 bases in between. In germline, CDR1 is SEHNR, CDR2 FQNEAQ (reference sequence). This CDR3 has 14 amino acids. The CDR3 DNA follows: TGTGCCAGCAGCTCACAGAGGGGTGGGACTGAAGCTTTCTTT. It encodes CASSSQRGGTEAFF.

The gene calls are TRBV7-2 and TRBJ2-6; D might be TRBD1 (5 bases). Germline CDR1 and CDR2: SGHTA and FQGNSA. CDR3 length: 14 residues. Trimming stripped 0 bases from V and 12 bases from J, with 12 bases between. In nucleotides, the CDR3 is TGTGCCAGCAGCTTAGCGAGTCAGGGAAGCGTCCTGACTTTC. Protein sequence: CASSLASQGSVLTF. The variable domain in full, with the rest retrieved from reference TRBV7-2 and TRBJ2-6, is GAGVSQSPSNKVTEKGKDVELRCDPISGHTALYWYRQSLGQGLEFLIYFQGNSAPDKSGLPSDRFSAERTGGSVSTLTIQRTQQEDSAVYLCASSLASQGSVLTFGAGSRLTVL.

This clonotype was counted between two and nine times. The chain is built from TRBV4-1 and TRBJ1-5; D is undetermined. V was cut by 0 bases and J by 9 bases, with 15 bases left in between. The CDR3 length is 15 residues. Per the germline V gene, CDR1 is MGHRA and CDR2 is YSYEKL. CDR3 loop: CASSQDLGSRGPQHF. In nucleotides, the CDR3 is TGCGCCAGCAGCCAAGATCTTGGGTCCCGGGGGCCCCAGCATTTT.